This record concerns one T cell receptor beta chain sequence. Its antigen remains unidentified. This record comes from a study of cytomegalovirus exposure and HLA in healthy donors. Overall study context: In a previous analysis, 110 million or so unique TCR beta sequences were found from some 200 million T cells.

The PCR made use of 60 Vbeta and 13 Jbeta primers. Only in-frame clones appear in the TCRdb table, and some are missing; sequencing was by immunoSEQ multiplex PCR. The table lists some 130,000 clones. Whole-study results and caveats: Per published reports, the classifier diagnosed cytomegalovirus status with high specificity and sensitivity. It was in a later analysis that TCR association rates were seen to vary by HLA locus, highest for DRB1 and lowest for HLA-C. While the bulk of TCR sequences proved rare, some public TCRs turned up in many donors.

The V gene's germline CDR1 is MDHEN and CDR2 SYDVKM. The CDR3 contains 13 residues. The germline V and J ends were trimmed by 3 bases and 1 base, with 6 bases remaining between them. The TCR was taken from a woman in her thirties or forties in good health and CMV-seropositive. Material: PBMCs. The chain combines TRBV28 with TRBJ1-2; no clear D. For the CDR3, the DNA is TGTGCCAGCAGTTTTGCCAGTAACTATGGCTACACCTTC. Residues: CASSFASNYGYTF.